This TCR beta chain was retrieved from a study of blood T cell repertoires in COVID-19 (dated by TCRdb to 2020 to 2021). With respect to the entire study: The collaborator samples originated in the United States, Italy and Spain and spanned the acute and convalescent phases of COVID-19. The prospective study material was composed of cDNA or gDNA derived from T cells, B-cell-depleted T cells, or PBMCs. Deeply sampled blood TCRbeta repertoires from subjects exposed to, actively infected with, or recovered from COVID-19 were included in the dataset. The repertoires were made available in a free public database intended to serve as a resource for research on the immune response to SARS-CoV-2. The samples were drawn from two sources: the first 160 participants of the ongoing ImmuneRACE study, and 1,254 subjects contributed by 6 global collaborators. A de-identified subject ID, COVID-19 status, age in years and sex were almost always included in the sample metadata. HLA class I and class II types, where available, came from metadata supplied by the sample provider rather than from assay-based typing.

Beyond this particular receptor, the publication reports: The quantity of clinical and demographic metadata differed by source and by participant and was supplied without curation.

Whole blood was collected in K2EDTA tubes by collaborating institutions according to the institutions' own protocols. Collaborator samples were shipped for TCRbeta analysis as frozen whole blood, isolated PBMCs, or DNA extracted from either sample type. TCRbeta CDR3 regions were amplified from genomic DNA using the immunoSEQ Assay, a bias-controlled multiplex PCR. In the authors' own workflow: The number of nucleated cells in each sample was estimated by amplification of reference gene primers within the assay. To quantify the absolute abundance of each unique TCRbeta CDR3 rearrangement, sequence reads were collapsed and filtered. For each sample, productive Simpson clonality was calculated by taking the square root of Simpson's diversity index across productive rearrangements. TCRdb stores this immuneACCESS table with in-frame sequences only. Part of the clones is absent; in the studies checked, under half of the shortfall reflects unresolved V genes, and no reason is known for the rest. Clonal size and the V and J genes are those of that table, whereas D and trimming came from the DNA. This sample has 95,000 to 100,000 clones in its table, and 85% of those were observed once. Around 2% of the sample comes from the top ten.

From cysteine to phenylalanine, the CDR3 is 15 amino acids long. Only the CDR3 DNA stays, 45 bases, in frame from base 1. Trimming costs V 2 bases and J 3 bases, and their ends lie 13 bases apart. CDR1 and CDR2 (LGHDT, YNNKEL) derive from the germline V gene (reference sequence). Concerning this clone itself: Its antigen is unknown. Per-base qualities were not stored, and no clone one base away is much larger.

The chain was built from TRBV3-1 (or the pseudogene TRBV3-2) and TRBJ2-5, with the identity of the D gene unclear. Sequenced material: peripheral blood. The sequence was obtained from a woman aged 70 to 79 with active or convalescent COVID-19. The CDR3 amino acid sequence is: CASSQYVAGEETQYF. The bases are TGTGCCAGCAGCCAATATGTGGCCGGAGAAGAGACCCAGTACTTC.